This TCR beta chain comes out of a study of blood T cell repertoires in COVID-19. Looking at the study overall: Specimens from acute and convalescent COVID-19 originated in the United States, Italy and Spain. From T cells, B-cell-depleted T cells, or PBMCs came the material, which was cDNA or gDNA.

In the original processing: Nucleated cell number was recorded as an estimate derived from reference gene primer amplification. Measured with immunoSEQ multiplex PCR; TCRdb has only the in-frame clones, and not every one. The D gene and trimming were derived from the DNA, and the V and J assignments and clone size from that table. This table holds 200,000 to 250,000 clones, around four fifths found once. The sample was peripheral blood. The TCR comes from an elderly woman with acute or convalescent COVID-19.

CDR3 DNA: TGTGCCAGCAGCAGTGGACAGGGGAGGGAGCAGTACTTC. It yields the protein CASSSGQGREQYF. The chain uses TRBV7-9 and TRBJ2-7; 9 nucleotides align to TRBD1. The V gene's germline CDR1 is SEHNR and CDR2 FQNEAQ (reference sequence). The ends lost 5 bases at V and 7 bases at J; junction bases unmatched: 6. This CDR3 spans 13 amino acids.